This T cell receptor beta chain originates from a study of T cell changes during pregnancy in multiple sclerosis. Some clones are missing from TCRdb's copy, which holds only in-frame ones; the method was immunoSEQ multiplex PCR. Found here are about 51,000 clones, 93% of them singletons; the top ten hold about 2%. Trimming shortened V by 6 bases and J by 0 bases, and 15 bases separated the two germline ends. The CDR3 is 17 residues long. Germline V gene sequence: CDR1 ENHRY, CDR2 SYGVKD. This chain uses TRBV10-3 with TRBJ2-6, with a possible D match to TRBD2 (5 bases). The receptor was derived from a female donor with multiple sclerosis, enrolled in a pregnancy study. The material was peripheral blood, obtained in the second trimester of pregnancy. For the CDR3, the DNA is TGTGCCATCAGGGGATCCGGGGTACACTCTGGGGCCAACGTCCTGACTTTC. Residues: CAIRGSGVHSGANVLTF.